The rows below give T cell receptor beta chains drawn from one sample of a study of CD8 T cells in ankylosing spondylitis. TCRdb re-called the 5' RACE reads with MiXCR, one entry per CDR3 protein. The sample has 230,000 or so distinct CDR3 sequences, about 20% seen once. The sequenced material came from blood, either unsorted or a sorted T cell fraction (not recorded which). The receptors shown here come from a male donor with ankylosing spondylitis or in good health (not recorded which). CDR3s include the opening cysteine and the closing phenylalanine or tryptophan. The D gene is left open where the match is weak. A clone size is listed for some rows: how often the clone was seen (once, few, many), or a class if it is expanded.

d_gene	abundance	j_gene	v_gene	CDR3aa	CDR3nt
TRBD2	many	TRBJ2-7	TRBV4-1	CASSQDAASGSYEQYF	TGCGCCAGCAGCCAAGATGCGGCTAGCGGGAGCTACGAGCAGTACTTC
TRBD1	-	TRBJ2-5	TRBV12-3/TRBV12-4	CASSQQGETQYF	TGTGCCAGCAGCCAACAGGGGGAGACCCAGTACTTC
TRBD2	-	TRBJ2-1	TRBV7-2	CASSLAGRGVNEQFF	TGTGCCAGCAGCCTAGCGGGCCGGGGGGTTAATGAGCAGTTCTTC
-	-	TRBJ1-2	TRBV29-1	CSVEVPGRNYGYTF	TGCAGCGTTGAAGTACCGGGACGGAACTATGGCTACACCTTC
TRBD1	-	TRBJ2-5	TRBV12-3/TRBV12-4	CASSSRGKETQYF	TGTGCCAGCAGTTCCAGGGGGAAAGAGACCCAGTACTTC
-	many	TRBJ2-7	TRBV6-2/TRBV6-3	CASTPTETYEQYF	TGTGCCAGCACCCCGACCGAGACCTACGAGCAGTACTTC
-	few	TRBJ1-2	TRBV29-1	CSVVPPGGADYGYTF	TGCAGCGTTGTCCCTCCGGGGGGCGCAGACTATGGCTACACCTTC
TRBD2	many	TRBJ2-4	TRBV7-3	CASSLNPGLAGWGDIQYF	TGTGCCAGCAGCTTAAACCCGGGACTAGCGGGCTGGGGGGACATTCAGTACTTC
-	-	TRBJ2-7	TRBV20-1	CSAREDIYEQYF	TGCAGTGCTAGAGAGGACATCTACGAGCAGTACTTC
TRBD1	-	TRBJ2-6	TRBV28	CASSLTGVTGANVLTF	TGTGCCAGCAGTTTGACAGGGGTCACTGGGGCCAACGTCCTGACTTTC
TRBD1	-	TRBJ2-1	TRBV11-2	CASSLEGQGNYNEQFF	TGTGCCAGCAGCTTAGAGGGACAGGGTAACTACAATGAGCAGTTCTTC
TRBD1	many	TRBJ2-4	TRBV9	CASSGWTGKNIQYF	TGTGCCAGCAGCGGATGGACAGGGAAAAACATTCAGTACTTC
-	few	TRBJ2-5	TRBV10-2	CASYPLGAGKGETQYF	TGCGCCAGCTACCCCCTCGGGGCGGGAAAGGGCGAGACCCAGTACTTC
-	few	TRBJ1-1	TRBV6-5	CASSYSVGAPEAFF	TGTGCCAGCAGTTACTCGGTGGGGGCCCCTGAAGCTTTCTTT
-	-	TRBJ2-3	TRBV7-9	CASSYIVQGGTDTQYF	TGTGCCAGCAGCTACATTGTACAGGGAGGCACAGATACGCAGTATTTT
-	-	TRBJ2-7	TRBV11-2	CASSFDKYEQYF	TGTGCCAGCAGCTTCGACAAATACGAGCAGTACTTC
-	many	TRBJ2-4	TRBV4-3	CASSQDGGVKNIQYF	TGCGCCAGCAGCCAAGACGGAGGGGTCAAAAACATTCAGTACTTC
-	many	TRBJ1-1	TRBV12-3/TRBV12-4	CASSSQGGAFF	TGTGCCAGCAGTTCCCAAGGTGGGGCTTTCTTT
-	-	TRBJ2-1	TRBV7-8	CASSPVEPYQNYNEQFF	TGTGCCAGCAGCCCAGTGGAGCCCTACCAAAACTACAATGAGCAGTTCTTC
-	-	TRBJ2-5	TRBV2	CASEDTQETQYF	TGTGCCAGCGAGGACACACAAGAGACCCAGTACTTC
TRBD2	once	TRBJ2-7	TRBV5-1	CASSSRESHEQYF	TGCGCCAGCAGCTCGCGGGAGTCCCACGAGCAGTACTTC
TRBD2	few	TRBJ2-3	TRBV7-9	CASSLAGRTSGRDTQYF	TGTGCCAGCAGCTTAGCGGGAAGGACTAGCGGGAGAGATACGCAGTATTTT